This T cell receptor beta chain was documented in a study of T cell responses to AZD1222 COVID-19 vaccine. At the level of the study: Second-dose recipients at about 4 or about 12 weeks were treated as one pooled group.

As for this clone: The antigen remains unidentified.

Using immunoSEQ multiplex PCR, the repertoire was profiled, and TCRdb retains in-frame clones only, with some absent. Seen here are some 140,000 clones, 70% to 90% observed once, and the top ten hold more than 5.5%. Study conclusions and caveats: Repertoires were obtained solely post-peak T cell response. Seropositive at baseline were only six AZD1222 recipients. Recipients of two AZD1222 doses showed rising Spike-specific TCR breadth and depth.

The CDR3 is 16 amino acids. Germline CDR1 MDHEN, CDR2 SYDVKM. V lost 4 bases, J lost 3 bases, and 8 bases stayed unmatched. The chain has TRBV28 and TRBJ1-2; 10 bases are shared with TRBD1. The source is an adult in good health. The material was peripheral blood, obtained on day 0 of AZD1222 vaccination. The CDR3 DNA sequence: TGTGCCAGCAGTTCACCGCGGGACAGGGGTCACTATGGCTACACCTTC. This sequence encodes CASSSPRDRGHYGYTF.